This TCR beta chain derives from a study of graft-versus-host responses after intestinal transplantation. Study context: Transplants were multivisceral, liver-intestinal, or isolated intestinal.

About this clone: Its target is not known.

The table came from immunoSEQ multiplex PCR; TCRdb's copy has only in-frame clones and leaves some out. The data show more than 95,000 clones, approximately 94% seen once. The sequence came from a human donor who received an intestinal transplant. The sample in question was unstimulated CD8+ T cells sorted from spleen or lymph node cells, obtained before intestinal transplant.

CDR3 sequence: CASSRGGAKVRDEQYF. CDR3 DNA: TGTGCCAGCTCCCGGGGGGGGGCGAAGGTAAGGGACGAGCAGTACTTC. The gene calls are TRBV11-3 and TRBJ2-7; 8 nucleotides agree with TRBD2. From germline, CDR1 is SGHNT and CDR2 YENEEA. J lost 5 bases, V lost 8 bases, and 17 bases had no gene match. The CDR3 is 16 residues long.